The rows below give T cell receptor beta chains drawn from one sample of a study of radiotherapy plus CTLA-4 blockade in lung cancer. The repertoire was sequenced with immunoSEQ multiplex PCR; TCRdb's copy has only in-frame clones and lacks some. In the table there are approximately 60,000 clones, roughly four fifths of which are singletons. Sample: peripheral blood, taken from a patient treated with radiotherapy plus ipilimumab. The receptors were gathered from a human donor with non-small cell lung cancer whose response to radiotherapy plus ipilimumab could not be evaluated. Both conserved end residues are part of each CDR3. The order of the fields is CDR3 DNA, CDR3 protein, D gene, V gene, J gene, clone size. D genes are given only for firm matches. Expanded clones are given a class, and other clones once, few, many or no size at all.

CDR3 DNA: TGTGCCAGCAGTGACTGGACAGGGAACACTGAAGCTTTCTTT
CDR3 protein: CASSDWTGNTEAFF
D gene: TRBD1
V gene: TRBV6-5
J gene: TRBJ1-1
clone size: once

CDR3 DNA: TGCGCCAGCAGCCAAGACTCAGGGGGCTATGGCTACACCTTC
CDR3 protein: CASSQDSGGYGYTF
D gene: TRBD1
V gene: TRBV4-3
J gene: TRBJ1-2
clone size: NA

CDR3 DNA: TGTGCCAGCAGCTTACTAGCGGGGTTCAATGAGCAGTTCTTC
CDR3 protein: CASSLLAGFNEQFF
D gene: TRBD2
V gene: TRBV7-2
J gene: TRBJ2-1
clone size: NA

CDR3 DNA: TGTGCCAGCAGCTTCCCGGGACAGGGAGGGATCTTC
CDR3 protein: CASSFPGQGGIF
D gene: TRBD1
V gene: TRBV5-5
J gene: TRBJ2-1
clone size: NA

CDR3 DNA: TGCGCCAGCAGCCAAGGCGTGGACAGGGGCGATGAGCAGTTCTTC
CDR3 protein: CASSQGVDRGDEQFF
D gene: TRBD1
V gene: TRBV4-3
J gene: TRBJ2-1
clone size: medium-sized

CDR3 DNA: TGTGCCAGCAGTGAGAGAGATACGCAGTATTTT
CDR3 protein: CASSERDTQYF
D gene: NA
V gene: TRBV2
J gene: TRBJ2-3
clone size: NA

CDR3 DNA: TGTGCCAGCAGTCCCAGGGGGGCCTATGGCTACACCTTC
CDR3 protein: CASSPRGAYGYTF
D gene: TRBD1
V gene: TRBV27
J gene: TRBJ1-2
clone size: NA

CDR3 DNA: TGTGCCACCAGCAGAGAAAAGGGGCAGCCCCAGCATTTT
CDR3 protein: CATSREKGQPQHF
D gene: NA
V gene: TRBV15
J gene: TRBJ1-5
clone size: NA

CDR3 DNA: TGTGCCAGCAGCCAAGCGGTCGCAGGGGCCCAGCCCCAGCATTTT
CDR3 protein: CASSQAVAGAQPQHF
D gene: NA
V gene: TRBV6-6
J gene: TRBJ1-5
clone size: NA

CDR3 DNA: TGTGCCAGCAGCGAGGCCGGCGGCTATGGCTACACCTTC
CDR3 protein: CASSEAGGYGYTF
D gene: NA
V gene: TRBV5-4
J gene: TRBJ1-2
clone size: once

CDR3 DNA: TGTGCCAGCAGCGAGGACAGCGCGGCCTACGAGCAGTACTTC
CDR3 protein: CASSEDSAAYEQYF
D gene: NA
V gene: TRBV9
J gene: TRBJ2-7
clone size: NA

CDR3 DNA: TGTGCCATCAGTGAGTCGACAGCAGAACTCATGAACTATGGCTACACCTTC
CDR3 protein: CAISESTAELMNYGYTF
D gene: NA
V gene: TRBV10-3
J gene: TRBJ1-2
clone size: large

CDR3 DNA: TGCAGCGTTAAGGGGCCCACTGAAGCTTTCTTT
CDR3 protein: CSVKGPTEAFF
D gene: NA
V gene: TRBV29-1
J gene: TRBJ1-1
clone size: NA

CDR3 DNA: TGTGCCAGCTCACCAGACAGGGACTATGGCTACACCTTC
CDR3 protein: CASSPDRDYGYTF
D gene: TRBD1
V gene: TRBV18
J gene: TRBJ1-2
clone size: NA

CDR3 DNA: TGTGCCAGCAGTGCCCAGGAGCGGGAGTTTGCCGGGGAGCTGTTTTTT
CDR3 protein: CASSAQEREFAGELFF
D gene: TRBD2
V gene: TRBV27
J gene: TRBJ2-2
clone size: NA

CDR3 DNA: TGTGCCAGCAGTTTGCGGGGGCGGGGGGCTCGACACGAGCAGTACTTC
CDR3 protein: CASSLRGRGARHEQYF
D gene: TRBD2
V gene: TRBV6-5
J gene: TRBJ2-7
clone size: NA

CDR3 DNA: TGCAGCGTTGATTCCATCCGGGACAGGGAAGAGACCCAGTACTTC
CDR3 protein: CSVDSIRDREETQYF
D gene: TRBD1
V gene: TRBV29-1
J gene: TRBJ2-5
clone size: NA

CDR3 DNA: TGTGCCAGCAGCCCCATTCGAAAGCAGGGGGCCTGGAATGAGCAGTTCTTC
CDR3 protein: CASSPIRKQGAWNEQFF
D gene: TRBD1
V gene: TRBV13
J gene: TRBJ2-1
clone size: NA

CDR3 DNA: TGTGCCAGCTCCCAGGACAGGGGGACCTACAATGAGCAGTTCTTC
CDR3 protein: CASSQDRGTYNEQFF
D gene: TRBD1
V gene: TRBV6-1
J gene: TRBJ2-1
clone size: NA

CDR3 DNA: TGTGCCAGCAGCCCTGGACACCGCCCCGGGGAGCTGTTTTTT
CDR3 protein: CASSPGHRPGELFF
D gene: NA
V gene: TRBV28
J gene: TRBJ2-2
clone size: few

CDR3 DNA: TGTGCCAGCAGCTGGCACGGGGGTGAAAAACTGTTTTTT
CDR3 protein: CASSWHGGEKLFF
D gene: NA
V gene: TRBV7-2
J gene: TRBJ1-4
clone size: NA

CDR3 DNA: TGTGCCAGCAGGTGGACAGGGACCGATCCACCCCTCCACTTT
CDR3 protein: CASRWTGTDPPLHF
D gene: TRBD1
V gene: TRBV2
J gene: TRBJ1-6
clone size: NA